Following are 17 T cell receptor beta chains from one sample sequenced in a study of T cell changes during pregnancy in multiple sclerosis. The data were produced by immunoSEQ multiplex PCR, yet TCRdb's version contains in-frame clones alone and is incomplete. The sample contains about 100,000 clones, about nine tenths of which appear only once. The sample here was peripheral blood, taken after pregnancy. The receptors come from a female donor with multiple sclerosis, enrolled in a pregnancy study.

The rearrangement joins TRBV19 to TRBJ2-7; 9 bases agree with TRBD1. Trimming took 3 bases from V and 6 from J; bases not matched to a gene: 3. Germline V CDR1 and CDR2: LNHDA, SQIVND (reference sequence). This CDR3 has 13 amino acids. The CDR3: CASSIVGQGEQYF. As DNA, the CDR3 is TGTGCCAGTAGTATCGTGGGACAGGGCGAGCAGTACTTC.

CDR3: CASSLFHGDEQYF. CDR3 sequence (DNA): TGTGCCAGCAGCTTATTCCATGGAGACGAGCAGTACTTC. This chain connects TRBV7-3 to TRBJ2-7; D gene unclear. CDR1 and CDR2 from the germline V gene are SGHTA and FQGTGA. Trimming took 2 bases from V and 5 from J, leaving 10 bases between them. The CDR3 length is 13 residues.

The V and J genes are TRBV9 and TRBJ2-1; 13 positions agree with TRBD2. Germline assignment: CDR1 SGDLS and CDR2 YYNGEE. CDR3 length: 21 residues. V gave up 3 bases and J gave up 0 bases; unmatched junction bases: 15. The CDR3 region is CASSAVDGLAGVPSSYNEQFF. Here the CDR3 DNA reads TGTGCCAGCAGCGCAGTCGATGGACTAGCGGGAGTCCCTAGCTCCTACAATGAGCAGTTCTTC.

The chain employs TRBV10-3 and TRBJ1-5; D is possibly TRBD1 (5 bases). The ends were cut back, 8 bases at V and 2 bases at J, with 10 bases in the middle. Germline V gene lookup returns CDR1 ENHRY and CDR2 SYGVKD. The CDR3 extends over 13 amino acids. DNA for the CDR3: TGTGCCATCGGAGGGACGGGCAATCAGCCCCAGCATTTT. It encodes CAIGGTGNQPQHF.

The genes are TRBV7-8 and TRBJ2-1; 10 nucleotides align to TRBD2. CDR3 length equals 13 residues. CDR1 and CDR2 from the germline V gene are SGHVS and FQNEAQ. The V segment lost 3 bases and the J segment 8 bases; nucleotides outside the gene matches: 1. CDR3 in amino acids: CASSLTSGHEQFF. CDR3 nucleotide sequence: TGTGCCAGCAGCTTGACTAGCGGGCATGAGCAGTTCTTC.

The V call is TRBV5-5, the J call TRBJ2-7; perhaps TRBD2 as D (5 bases). This CDR3 is 14 amino acids long. Per germline, CDR1 SGHKS and CDR2 YYEKEE (reference sequence). Between the trimmed V and J ends, which lost 0 bases and 6 bases, there was a span of 13 bases. As DNA, the CDR3 is TGTGCCAGCAGCTTGGTTGGGCGGGCAACCGAGCAGTACTTC. Its protein is CASSLVGRATEQYF.

The chain joins TRBV4-1 to TRBJ1-3, with 8 bases aligning to TRBD1. The CDR3 covers 16 residues. With 1 base clipped from V and 0 bases from J, the junction kept 2 bases outside the gene matches. Germline CDR1 and CDR2: MGHRA and YSYEKL. CDR3 in amino acids: CASSQAGTGSGNTIYF. CDR3 in DNA: TGCGCCAGCAGCCAAGCCGGGACAGGCTCTGGAAACACCATATATTTT.

J is TRBJ1-4 and V is TRBV6-5, with TRBD1 identical over 9 bases. This CDR3 region has 16 residues. J lost 8 bases, V lost 3 bases, and 10 bases had no gene match. Germline CDR1 MNHEY, CDR2 SVGAGI. This CDR3 is CASSYDRTGVQEKLFF. As DNA, the CDR3 is TGTGCCAGCAGTTATGACAGGACAGGGGTACAAGAAAAACTGTTTTTT.

The chain recombines TRBV11-2 with TRBJ1-1; no firm D call. The CDR3 runs to 14 residues. V shed 1 base and J shed 4 bases, with 10 bases lying between them. Per the germline V gene, CDR1 is SGHAT and CDR2 is FQNNGV. DNA of the CDR3: TGTGCCAGCAGCTTAGGAGTAGCCGGCACTGAAGCTTTCTTT. As protein: CASSLGVAGTEAFF.

The V gene is TRBV7-3, the J gene TRBJ2-1; D might be TRBD2 (7 bases). This CDR3 comprises 16 residues. V lost 5 bases to trimming and J lost 7 bases, with 21 bases between them. Per the germline V gene, CDR1 is SGHTA and CDR2 is FQGTGA. CDR3 coding DNA: TGTGCCAGCAGCCACGGTCTAGCGGAGGGGGAGAATGAGCAGTTCTTC. Its protein product is CASSHGLAEGENEQFF.

The chain uses TRBV6-1 and TRBJ2-7; D gene unclear. CDR1 is MNHNS and CDR2 is SASEGT in the germline V gene. Trimming took off 3 bases at V and 5 bases at J, with 5 bases between the two ends. The CDR3 totals 11 residues. The DNA of the CDR3 is TGTGCCAGCAGTGACTTCCACGAGCAGTACTTC. Translated: CASSDFHEQYF.

This clone was found a few times. The chain recombines TRBV19 with TRBJ2-7; 8 nucleotides align to TRBD1. Trimming removed 3 bases from V and 3 bases from J; junction bases left unmatched: 7. This CDR3 comprises 15 residues. Per germline, CDR1 LNHDA and CDR2 SQIVND (reference sequence). The CDR3 reads CASSISKDRVYEQYF. The CDR3, as DNA: TGTGCCAGTAGTATTTCTAAGGACAGGGTCTACGAGCAGTACTTC.

This rearrangement joins TRBV5-1 to TRBJ2-3, with TRBD2 identical over 8 bases. Germline CDR1 SGHRS, CDR2 YFSETQ. The CDR3 covers 13 residues. Trimming at V came to 4 bases and at J to 7 bases, leaving 5 bases not matched to a gene. CDR3 nucleotides: TGCGCCAGCAGCCCGGGGGGGATCCATACGCAGTATTTT. Translated: CASSPGGIHTQYF.

The chain joins TRBV7-2 to TRBJ2-3; the D gene is possibly TRBD2 (5 bases). Germline lookup yields CDR1 SGHTA and CDR2 FQGNSA. The CDR3 has 14 residues. V was shortened by 5 bases and J by 5 bases, with 14 bases between the two germline ends. CDR3 sequence (DNA): TGTGCCAGCAGCCAGCAGAGGGCCGGAGATACGCAGTATTTT. This codes for CASSQQRAGDTQYF.

The V call is TRBV28, the J call TRBJ1-4; D is uncertain. The CDR3 sequence is 13 residues long. Germline lookup yields CDR1 MDHEN and CDR2 SYDVKM. V was cut by 3 bases and J by 10 bases, with 12 bases left in between. In nucleotides, the CDR3 is TGTGCCAGCAGTTTTACGAGGGTATTAAAACTGTTTTTT. Translating gives CASSFTRVLKLFF.

This rearrangement joins TRBV19 to TRBJ1-5; 10 bases are a match to TRBD1. Germline CDR1 and CDR2: LNHDA and SQIVND (reference sequence). The CDR3 is 15 residues long. The J segment lost 2 bases and the V segment lost 4 bases, leaving 2 bases of the junction unmatched. CDR3 in DNA: TGTGCCAGTAGTAACGGACAGGGGGGCAATCAGCCCCAGCATTTT. It specifies CASSNGQGGNQPQHF.

V gene TRBV9 combines with J gene TRBJ2-3; 10 nucleotides agree with TRBD2. J lost 4 bases, V lost 4 bases, and 3 bases had no gene match. CDR1 is SGDLS and CDR2 is YYNGEE in the germline V gene. The CDR3 is 14 amino acids. The CDR3 DNA follows: TGTGCCAGCAGCAAAAGCGGGGGGGCAGATACGCAGTATTTT. Its protein product is CASSKSGGADTQYF.